Shown below are 22 T cell receptor beta chains from a single sample sequenced in a study of early T cells in non-severe SARS-CoV-2 infection. TCRdb ran MiXCR on the 5' RACE reads and lists one entry per CDR3 protein. The repertoire holds about 84,000 distinct CDR3 sequences, around an eighth seen once, with under 3% in the top ten. The sample consisted of whole blood. These receptors all come from an adult who was a healthcare worker with PCR-confirmed SARS-CoV-2 infection or an uninfected control (not recorded which).

The sample holds a few counts of this clonotype. The chain joins TRBV5-1 to TRBJ2-3; 7 positions match TRBD2. Germline V CDR1 and CDR2: SGHRS, YFSETQ. The trim removed 3 bases at V and 3 bases at J, leaving 1 base unmatched. This CDR3 contains 13 residues. CDR3 bases: TGCGCCAGCAGCTCTAGCGGAACAGATACGCAGTATTTT. This gives the protein CASSSSGTDTQYF. Drawing the rest from reference TRBV5-1 and TRBJ2-3, the complete variable domain is KAGVTQTPRYLIKTRGQQVTLSCSPISGHRSVSWYQQTPGQGLQFLFEYFSETQRNKGNFPGRFSGRQFSNSRSEMNVSTLELGDSALYLCASSSSGTDTQYFGPGTRLTVL.

The V and J genes are TRBV6-5 and TRBJ2-1; TRBD1 is a possible D gene (6 bases). The V and J ends lost 2 bases and 9 bases respectively, with 17 bases between them. The CDR3 totals 15 residues. Germline-derived CDR1 and CDR2 are MNHEY and SVGAGI. The CDR3 region has the DNA TGTGCCAGCAGTTACGGGGCGGTTCAGGGGACTGAGCAGTTCTTC. It is translated as CASSYGAVQGTEQFF.

This clonotype was observed a few times. The V call is TRBV7-9, the J call TRBJ2-7, with D perhaps matching TRBD1 or TRBD2 (5 bases each). Germline-derived CDR1 and CDR2 are SEHNR and FQNEAQ (reference sequence). There are 12 residues in the CDR3. V dropped 4 bases and J dropped 5 bases, with 9 bases sitting between them. This chain's CDR3 is CASSWDVHEQYF. In DNA form, the CDR3 reads TGTGCCAGCAGCTGGGACGTCCACGAGCAGTACTTC.

Only a few counts were recorded for this clonotype. Written as DNA, the CDR3 is TGTGCCAGCAGCCTCGGGGGACAGGGTGGCAATGAGCAGTTCTTC. Translating it yields CASSLGGQGGNEQFF. The chain is built from TRBV3-1 and TRBJ2-1; 9 bases fit TRBD1. The germline V gene encodes CDR1 LGHDT and CDR2 YNNKEL (reference sequence). CDR3 length equals 15 residues. V dropped 4 bases and J dropped 6; count of bases not matched to a gene: 7.

This clonotype was picked up many times. This chain's CDR3 is CSVVGHGPRQSSYEQYF. In nucleotides, the CDR3 is TGCAGCGTTGTCGGCCATGGTCCCAGGCAGAGCTCCTACGAGCAGTACTTC. The gene calls are TRBV29-1 and TRBJ2-7; D gene unclear. CDR1 SQVTM and CDR2 ANQGSEA come from the germline V gene. The CDR3 is 17 amino acids. Trimming stripped 4 bases from V and 0 bases from J, with 22 bases between.

This sequence joins TRBV5-1 and TRBJ2-7; 13 nucleotides agree with TRBD2. Per germline, CDR1 SGHRS and CDR2 YFSETQ. The ends lost 2 bases at V and 4 bases at J; junction bases unmatched: 12. The CDR3 contains 18 residues. Here the CDR3 DNA reads TGCGCCAGCAGCTTCCCACTAGCGGGGGGGCCCGACGAATACGAGCAGTACTTC. This encodes CASSFPLAGGPDEYEQYF.

This clonotype was picked up many times. The chain couples TRBV20-1 to TRBJ2-7; 14 bases match TRBD2. J was trimmed by 4 bases and V by 0 bases; bases with no gene match: 2. Per the germline V gene, CDR1 is DFQATT and CDR2 is SNEGSKA (reference sequence). This CDR3 is built from 15 residues. The CDR3 bases are TGCAGTGCTAGAGATGGGACTAGCGGGAGTTACGAGCAGTACTTC. This translates into CSARDGTSGSYEQYF.

This clonotype was detected ten times or more. The J gene is TRBJ1-1, the V gene TRBV14; D is possibly TRBD1 (5 bases). The CDR3 totals 13 residues. The germline V and J ends were trimmed by 0 bases and 9 bases, with 11 bases remaining between them. CDR1 SGHDN and CDR2 FVKESK come from the germline V gene. CDR3: CASSQDLEGKAFF. CDR3 bases: TGTGCCAGCAGCCAAGATCTGGAGGGGAAAGCTTTCTTT.

The chain recombines TRBV15 with TRBJ2-1; 7 positions agree with TRBD2. Germline-derived CDR1 and CDR2 are LNHNV and YYDKDF (reference sequence). V gave up 3 bases and J gave up 0 bases; unmatched junction bases: 11. This CDR3 has 18 residues. CDR3 residues: CATSSRAVGGVSYNEQFF. In DNA form, the CDR3 reads TGTGCCACCAGCAGTCGGGCGGTGGGGGGGGTCTCCTACAATGAGCAGTTCTTC. Drawing the rest from reference TRBV15 and TRBJ2-1, the complete variable domain is DAMVIQNPRYQVTQFGKPVTLSCSQTLNHNVMYWYQQKSSQAPKLLFHYYDKDFNNEADTPDNFQSRRPNTSFCFLDIRSPGLGDTAMYLCATSSRAVGGVSYNEQFFGPGTRLTVL.

The gene calls are TRBV5-1 and TRBJ2-7, with D unresolved. V lost 5 bases to trimming and J lost 4 bases, with 19 bases between them. The CDR3 covers 15 residues. CDR1 is SGHRS and CDR2 is YFSETQ in the germline V gene. The CDR3 coding sequence is TGCGCCAGCAGGAGTTTCTGGCAGAACGGGTACGAGCAGTACTTC. This codes for CASRSFWQNGYEQYF.

With respect to this clonotype: A much larger clone differs by one base, so this may be a read error. Given the absence of the conserved phenylalanine or tryptophan at the CDR3 end, a read error is likely. The V call is TRBV6-5, the J call TRBJ2-5, with D maybe TRBD1 (6 bases). Germline CDR1 MNHEY, CDR2 SVGAGI. With 10 bases removed from V and 3 bases from J, the gap between germline ends came to 15 bases. This CDR3 has 13 residues. The CDR3 here is CANQGSGEETQYS. The CDR3 DNA reads TGTGCCAATCAGGGGTCCGGCGAAGAGACCCAGTACTCC.

This clonotype came up many times. The chain has TRBV27 and TRBJ2-3; D is unclear. Germline V gives CDR1 MNHEY, CDR2 SMNVEV (reference sequence). The CDR3 sequence is 14 residues long. V was clipped by 5 bases and J by 5 bases, with 14 bases between them. Here the CDR3 DNA reads TGTGCCAGCAGTCCCGGCCCGCAGAAAGATACGCAGTATTTT. Translating it yields CASSPGPQKDTQYF.

This clonotype was seen at least ten times. The CDR3 DNA sequence: TGTGCCAGCAGCATGACAGGGGGGCTGAACACCGGGGAGCTGTTTTTT. It encodes CASSMTGGLNTGELFF. This chain joins TRBV6-6 and TRBJ2-2, with 9 bases aligning to TRBD1. V was pared by 6 bases and J by 1 base, with 6 bases of the junction left unmatched. The germline CDR1 and CDR2 sequences are MNHNY and SVGAGI (reference sequence). This CDR3 contains 16 residues.

This chain uses TRBV10-3 with TRBJ1-5, with D hard to call. The CDR3 covers 15 residues. V gave up 3 bases and J gave up 2 bases, with 11 bases separating them. CDR1 ENHRY and CDR2 SYGVKD come from the germline V gene. CDR3 nucleotides: TGTGCCATCAGTGAAGCCGGGCCAGGCAATCAGCCCCAGCATTTT. This encodes CAISEAGPGNQPQHF.

The table lists this clonotype with many counts. V is TRBV6-5 and J is TRBJ2-1, with 8 bases that match TRBD2. The V gene end was trimmed by 5 bases and the J gene end by 8 bases; junction bases not matched to a gene: 11. Germline V lookup: CDR1 MNHEY, CDR2 SVGAGI. CDR3 length equals 15 residues. DNA of the CDR3: TGTGCCAGCAGTCTAACGGGAGGGCCGGGGGATGAGCAGTTCTTC. This sequence encodes CASSLTGGPGDEQFF.

The chain employs TRBV9 and TRBJ1-2, with 8 bases lining up with TRBD1. This CDR3 is 15 amino acids long. The germline CDR1 and CDR2 sequences are SGDLS and YYNGEE. The J segment lost 4 bases and the V segment lost 4 bases, leaving 9 bases of the junction unmatched. The DNA of the CDR3 is TGTGCCAGCAGCCCCCCTCAGACAGGGGCCTATGGCTACACCTTC. This encodes CASSPPQTGAYGYTF.

This clonotype has more than one count but fewer than ten. The rearrangement links TRBV12-3 or TRBV12-4 to TRBJ2-5, with 14 nucleotides matching TRBD2. CDR3 length equals 15 residues. Germline trimming cut 6 bases from V and 3 bases from J; bases unmatched to any gene: 3. DNA for the CDR3: TGTGCCAGCAGGCCGGGACTAGCGGGAGAAGAGACCCAGTACTTC. Its translation is CASRPGLAGEETQYF.

This clonotype has ten or more counts. This chain joins TRBV3-1 and TRBJ2-1; TRBD2 aligns across 9 bases. Germline CDR1 and CDR2: LGHDT and YNNKEL (reference sequence). The CDR3 runs 15 residues. Trimming at V came to 2 bases and at J to 8 bases, leaving 7 bases not matched to a gene. As DNA, the CDR3 is TGTGCCAGCAGCCAATTCGGGACTAGCTTCGATGAGCAGTTCTTC. Amino acids: CASSQFGTSFDEQFF.

This clonotype was counted ten times or more. The J gene is TRBJ1-6, the V gene TRBV28; weak D call: TRBD1 (6 bases). V was trimmed by 3 bases and J by 7 bases, leaving 13 bases between them. The CDR3 runs 15 residues. Germline CDR1 MDHEN, CDR2 SYDVKM. The CDR3 spells CASSLGTQLNSPLHF. The CDR3 DNA follows: TGTGCCAGCAGTTTGGGGACACAACTCAATTCACCCCTCCACTTT.

This clonotype was seen only a few times. The rearrangement uses TRBV20-1 and TRBJ2-3; 8 bases fit TRBD1. After removal of 2 bases from V and 0 bases from J, the junction contained 1 base not matched to a gene. CDR1 is DFQATT, CDR2 SNEGSKA, per germline (reference sequence). CDR3 length: 14 amino acids. CDR3 residues: CSARQGASTDTQYF. DNA for the CDR3: TGCAGTGCTAGACAGGGGGCTAGCACAGATACGCAGTATTTT.

This clonotype appeared many times. The V and J genes are TRBV3-1 and TRBJ2-1, with TRBD2 identical over 8 bases. The CDR3 runs 15 residues. Germline V lookup: CDR1 LGHDT, CDR2 YNNKEL (reference sequence). The trim removed 0 bases at V and 8 bases at J, leaving 6 bases unmatched. This CDR3 is CASSQDRGGKDEQFF. CDR3 coding DNA: TGTGCCAGCAGCCAAGATCGGGGGGGAAAGGATGAGCAGTTCTTC.

This clonotype was seen only a few times. The rearrangement joins TRBV19 to TRBJ2-1; TRBD1 matches at 9 bases. From germline, CDR1 is LNHDA and CDR2 SQIVND (reference sequence). The ends lost 6 bases at V and 7 bases at J; junction bases unmatched: 7. The CDR3 length is 14 residues. DNA of the CDR3: TGTGCCAGTAGCCCACAGGGGGCGCCGAATGAGCAGTTCTTC. It translates to CASSPQGAPNEQFF.